This paragraph covers one T cell receptor (beta chain) sequence. The target antigen is unknown. The germline gives CDR1 MDHEN, CDR2 SYDVKM. V dropped 7 bases and J dropped 6; count of bases not matched to a gene: 16. This CDR3 is 17 amino acids long. Genomic DNA yielded TCR beta CDR3, amplified by two-round multiplex PCR. Amplification in first-round PCR relied on primers specific to each TRBV and TRBJ gene. MiXCR, applied by TCRdb to the multiplex PCR reads, yields one record per CDR3 protein. The sample lists 15,000 or so distinct CDR3 sequences; 29% were seen once. These data are taken from a study of prognosis after radiotherapy for stage I lung cancer. Regarding the study as a whole: Median unique TCR clone counts of about 9,200 versus 6,500 showed a fall after stereotactic body radiation therapy.

The sequence was collected from a donor aged 50 or older with non-small cell lung cancer. This chain links TRBV28 with TRBJ2-1; 9 nucleotides align to TRBD2. The specimen comprised PBMCs, sampled before or after stereotactic body radiation therapy (not recorded which). CDR3 nucleotide sequence: TGTGCCAGCATTTCCATTAGCGGGAGTCCCGGGTCCAATGAGCAGTTCTTC. Encoded protein: CASISISGSPGSNEQFF.